The rows below give T cell receptor beta chains drawn from one sample of a study of T cell responses to AZD1222 COVID-19 vaccine. Here immunoSEQ multiplex PCR was the method, and the copy in TCRdb shows in-frame clones only, minus some. The sample records approximately 150,000 clones, 85% to 95% being singletons. The sample here was peripheral blood, taken on day 0 of AZD1222 vaccination. The receptors were gathered from an adult in good health. Each CDR3 is given with its conserved first and last residue. Fields, in order: V gene, J gene, clone size, CDR3 protein. Size tells how often a clone was seen (once, few, many) or the class of an expanded clone, and some rows leave it out.

TRBV12-5	TRBJ2-7	.	CASGLGYEQYF
TRBV7-2	TRBJ2-1	once	CASSSLWRGGRKGNEQFF
TRBV11-2	TRBJ1-1	.	CASSRAGTGIVVAEAFF
TRBV11-2	TRBJ1-2	once	CASSLDSYGYTF
TRBV6-1	TRBJ2-1	.	CASSEAAGGYQFF
TRBV7-9	TRBJ1-1	.	CASSLGRTGTEAFF
TRBV27	TRBJ1-2	once	CASSLEGQGYGYTF
TRBV5-6	TRBJ2-5	.	CASSLGQEETQYF
TRBV6-5	TRBJ1-6	.	CASITRGGPNSPLHF
TRBV5-4	TRBJ1-5	.	CASSPTPGSSNQPQHF
TRBV10-2	TRBJ2-5	.	CASSGLRGRETQYF
TRBV7-6	TRBJ2-7	.	CASSLAPSRAEQYF
TRBV14	TRBJ2-7	.	CASSHVSLSIAQYF
TRBV5-5	TRBJ1-2	.	CASSPDSGGYGYTF
TRBV5-1	TRBJ2-1	.	CASSFSASSGYNEQFF
TRBV11-2	TRBJ2-1	.	CASSLVAVNEQFF
TRBV7-8	TRBJ2-3	once	CASSLALEPLGTQYF
TRBV30	TRBJ2-6	.	CAWSLPGSGANVLTF
TRBV27	TRBJ1-1	.	CASTGQGSTEAFF
TRBV6-5	TRBJ1-1	.	CASSKGALISREAFF
TRBV27	TRBJ2-7	.	CASSFGTGPYEQYF
TRBV25-1	TRBJ1-2	.	CASSPTLNYGYTF
TRBV11-2	TRBJ1-2	.	CASSLEIGSSQRGGYTF
TRBV5-4	TRBJ2-2	once	CASSSQGSTGELFF
TRBV5-6	TRBJ2-7	.	CASSPTSGRAYEQYF
TRBV7-9	TRBJ2-7	once	CAAGPGSEQYF
TRBV6-5	TRBJ1-6	.	CASSLAPSSPLHF
TRBV5-1	TRBJ1-2	.	CASSLDLGTGLANYGYTF
TRBV18	TRBJ1-3	.	CASSPTQGNSGNTIYF
TRBV30	TRBJ1-4	.	CAWTKGGTVEKLFF
TRBV6-5	TRBJ1-1	.	CASSYRPSGSDTEAFF
TRBV6-5	TRBJ1-2	.	CASLERLNYGYTF
TRBV5-1	TRBJ1-4	.	CASSLSGGPLNEKLFF
TRBV14	TRBJ1-6	.	CASSQGGVYNSPLHF
TRBV5-1	TRBJ2-7	.	CASSRGGAYEQYF
TRBV4-1	TRBJ2-7	once	CASSQDGTSIGSYEQYF
TRBV6-5	TRBJ2-7	.	CASRNPGPSYEQYF
TRBV6-6	TRBJ1-1	.	CASSHLPGTGKRYTEAFF
TRBV19	TRBJ1-1	.	CASRDREILPNTEAFF
TRBV10-3	TRBJ2-7	.	CAISETTGYHEQYF
TRBV5-8	TRBJ1-3	.	CASSFSGSFGNTIYF
TRBV9	TRBJ2-5	.	CASSFTPGGRIGETQYF
TRBV7-9	TRBJ1-2	.	CASSLGQGADGYTF
TRBV6-1	TRBJ1-1	once	CASSEGILSGEAFF
TRBV4-1	TRBJ2-7	.	CASSQVSGPSYEQYF
TRBV20-1	TRBJ2-5	.	CSLQKQETQYF
TRBV18	TRBJ2-5	.	CASSPLQETQYF
TRBV27	TRBJ2-2	.	CASSYGAPPTGELFF
TRBV6-2/TRBV6-3	TRBJ2-3	.	CASSYWGLAGSASTDTQYF
TRBV27	TRBJ2-2	.	CASSIGGRGLAAGELFF
TRBV19	TRBJ2-7	few	CASSSYRASGSYEQYF
TRBV7-2	TRBJ2-1	.	CASSRWRGPSTTLEQFF
TRBV3-1/TRBV3-2	TRBJ1-2	.	CASSQVREYGYTF
TRBV7-8	TRBJ2-7	.	CASSPGLANYEQYF